These T cell receptor beta chains were read from a single sample in a study of shared clonotypes between healthy human individuals. Clones were read by immunoSEQ multiplex PCR, and TCRdb kept only the in-frame ones, dropping some. The sample has some 450,000 clones, roughly four fifths seen once. The sample consisted of PBMCs. The source is a middle-aged woman in good health. Some clones in this sample may be carry-over from other donors' samples. Both conserved end residues are part of each CDR3. The D gene is left open where the match is weak. The listing skips clone size in some rows; elsewhere it reads once, few, many or a size class.

>.|TRBD1|TRBJ2-7|TRBV9
TGTGCCAGCAGCGAGGGACAGGGGGCCTCTGAGGAGCAGTACTTC
CASSEGQGASEEQYF
>.|TRBD2|TRBJ2-2|TRBV7-3
TGTGCCAGCAGCCGACTAGCCACCGGGGAGCTGTTTTTT
CASSRLATGELFF
>.|TRBD2|TRBJ2-7|TRBV7-9
TGTGCCAGCAGCCTGGGACTAGCAGAGCAGTACTTC
CASSLGLAEQYF
>.|TRBD2|TRBJ2-1|TRBV4-3
TGCGCCAGCAGCCAAGATCCCCCTAGCGGCTCCTACAATGAGCAGTTCTTC
CASSQDPPSGSYNEQFF
>.|TRBD1|TRBJ2-3|TRBV5-1
TGCGCCAGCAGCGTCGGGACAGGCGGGATGGATACGCAGTATTTT
CASSVGTGGMDTQYF
>once|.|TRBJ1-4|TRBV15
TGTGCCACCAGCAGAGATCCAACTAATGAAAAACTGTTTTTT
CATSRDPTNEKLFF
>once|.|TRBJ2-7|TRBV6-6
TGTGCCAGCACCACCGGAAAGGAGCAGTACTTC
CASTTGKEQYF
>.|.|TRBJ2-1|TRBV5-1
TGCGCCAGCAGCATGGACGTGGGTACAAATGAGCAGTTCTTC
CASSMDVGTNEQFF
>.|TRBD2|TRBJ2-7|TRBV10-2
TGCGCCAGCAGTGATCAGGGGCTAGCGGGCGCCTACGAGCAGTACTTC
CASSDQGLAGAYEQYF
>many|.|TRBJ2-7|TRBV30
TGTGCCTGGACGGGCTCTGACGAGCAGTACTTC
CAWTGSDEQYF
>.|.|TRBJ1-5|TRBV19
TGTGCCAGTAGTACCTACAGGGTTCATCAGCCCCAGCATTTT
CASSTYRVHQPQHF